This TCR beta chain derives from a study of molecular identifiers for immune sequencing clone quantification. Background on the study: Replicates involved a five-way split of RNA from around 20,000 or 100,000 naive CD8 cells, with sequencing of four. Study observations and caveats: Naive cells had under 1% of molecules in clones above 20 RNA copies, effectors over 98%.

This clonotype was seen repeatedly, ten times or more. Its antigen is as yet unknown. MiXCR, applied by TCRdb to the PCR reads, yields one record per CDR3 protein. The sample yields about 60,000 distinct CDR3 sequences, less than 20% seen once. Naive CD8 libraries used about 18,000 to 1,100,000 sorted cells and 10%, 30% or 50% RNA. CDR3 size: 11 residues. Per germline, CDR1 SGHTA and CDR2 FQGNSA. V dropped 7 bases and J dropped 1 base, with 5 bases sitting between them. Sequences were obtained from naive CD8+ T cells from blood, with Jurkat cell RNA spiked in. Subset reported: FACS-sorted CD8+CD4-CCR7+CD45RA+ naive T cells. The sequence was obtained from a human donor in good health. Some libraries in this study had Jurkat cell RNA spiked in. This sequence joins TRBV7-2 and TRBJ2-7; D remains ambiguous. The CDR3 DNA reads as TGTGCCAGCACCTCATCCTACGAGCAGTACTTC. Translated, it gives CASTSSYEQYF.